This TCR beta chain comes out of a study of T cells in Graves' hyperthyroidism and ophthalmopathy. In the study overall: Peripheral blood draws took place at initial diagnosis, ahead of any treatment. Whole-study findings and limits: Through a model of 13 V-J features, ophthalmopathy was separated from stable hyperthyroidism.

The TCR beta CDR3 regions underwent amplification using RNA transcripts as the source. The HTBI primer set served for first-round RT-PCR of the TCR CDR3. TCRdb processed the multiplex PCR reads anew with MiXCR; each CDR3 protein has one entry. The data hold approximately 740,000 distinct CDR3 sequences, with less than 15% observed a single time. Exclusion followed for patients with uncontrolled infection, other autoimmune disease, pregnancy or lactation. Each diagnosis drew on symptoms, thyroxine, TRAb, thyroid ultrasound and orbital computed tomography findings. Ten or more counts support this clonotype. Its antigen is unidentified. Sequencing input: blood. The clonotype was recovered from a woman younger than 35 with Graves' hyperthyroidism.

The CDR3 DNA sequence: TGCAGTGCTAAATTTCCCGGGACAGGGGGTTTCGGCTACACCTTC. Translation: CSAKFPGTGGFGYTF. V gene TRBV20-1 combines with J gene TRBJ1-2; 11 nucleotides match TRBD1. Germline V gene data show CDR1 as DFQATT and CDR2 as SNEGSKA (reference sequence). CDR3 size: 15 residues. V shed 4 bases and J 8 bases; nucleotides not matched to a gene: 12.